These 3 T cell receptor beta chains were sequenced from one sample in a study of blood T cell repertoires in COVID-19. Measured with immunoSEQ multiplex PCR; TCRdb has only the in-frame clones, and not every one. Here the sample spans fewer than 700,000 clones, 85% to 90% being singletons. The sequenced material came from peripheral blood. The receptors were gathered from a woman between 45 and 65 years old with COVID-19, enrolled during active disease.

This clone was detected a few times. This chain uses TRBV5-1 with TRBJ2-1; 9 positions agree with TRBD2. Germline lookup yields CDR1 SGHRS and CDR2 YFSETQ. CDR3 size: 16 residues. J was trimmed by 3 bases and V by 6 bases; bases with no gene match: 10. The CDR3 coding sequence is TGCGCCAGCACCCAAGAAGCGGGGGGATTCTACAATGAGCAGTTCTTC. This codes for CASTQEAGGFYNEQFF.

The chain joins TRBV5-1 to TRBJ2-7; D possibly corresponds to TRBD2 (6 bases). Germline CDR1 reads SGHRS; CDR2 reads YFSETQ. Trimming left V 3 bases short and J 7 bases short, with 14 bases between. The CDR3 covers 13 residues. As DNA, the CDR3 is TGCGCCAGCAGCTGGGGGGAATCGGGAGAGCAGTACTTC. This encodes CASSWGESGEQYF.

This chain uses TRBV4-1 with TRBJ2-1, with 11 bases identical to TRBD1. V lost 6 bases to trimming and J lost 4 bases; unmatched junction nucleotides: 8. This CDR3 is 16 amino acids long. CDR1 and CDR2 (germline): MGHRA, YSYEKL. The CDR3 is CASSRDRGGLYNEQFF. The CDR3 coding sequence is TGCGCCAGCAGTCGGGACAGGGGGGGGCTTTACAATGAGCAGTTCTTC.